This TCR beta chain was observed in a study of T cells in Graves' hyperthyroidism and ophthalmopathy (dated by TCRdb to the late 2010s). Regarding the research as a whole: Peripheral blood samples were taken at the time of initial diagnosis, prior to any treatment. For training and testing, the 100 or so patients in the discovery cohort were randomly divided in a 7:3 ratio. Following sampling, methimazole starting at 30 mg daily was given to hyperthyroidism patients, and high-dose intravenous methylprednisolone was given to ophthalmopathy patients. According to the paper, TCR Vbeta CDR3 sequencing was carried out on around 140 peripheral blood samples, which came from over 40 ophthalmopathy, 75 or so hyperthyroidism and about 17 progressor patients. In addition, the study compared T-cell repertoires in thyroid tissue and in blood from six Graves' hyperthyroidism patients. Prospective prediction of ophthalmopathy was tested in an independent validation cohort of 18 to 20 hyperthyroidism patients and some 17 patients who later progressed to ophthalmopathy. A discovery cohort of roughly 96 patients, roughly 45 with Graves' ophthalmopathy and about 58 with stable Graves' hyperthyroidism, was used to find distinguishing TCR V-J signatures. What the study reported, not specific to this receptor: During validation, the model predicted progression to ophthalmopathy a median of roughly 7.1 months ahead of onset, with 70.59% sensitivity and less than 85% specificity. A model built on a 13 V-J signature distinguished ophthalmopathy from stable hyperthyroidism, reaching about 89% sensitivity and 81% to 83% specificity in cross-validation and 80%/75% in testing. Sample size was not statistically predetermined, and blinding of investigators to group allocation was not performed. Blood samples also contained most of the expanded thyroid clonotypes (frequency above 0.001), which suggests that blood repertoires may reflect thyroid immune responses.

Ophthalmopathy patients had moderately to severely active disease, with a Clinical Activity Score of 3 or more, a NOSPECS grade of 4 or more, and a disease duration of less than 3 months. Any patient with an uncontrolled infection, another autoimmune disease, pregnancy or lactation was excluded. Diagnoses were based on clinical symptoms, serum thyroxine and TRAb, thyroid ultrasound and orbital computed tomography. PBMCs were isolated from about 10 ml of fresh peripheral blood by Ficoll-Paque density gradient centrifugation. Trizol reagent was used to extract total RNA, and RNA quality was then checked on an Agilent 2100 Bioanalyzer. This clonotype was seen at least ten times. Its antigen has not been determined. Base qualities were left out, and no much larger clone turns up one base away. The TCR beta CDR3 regions were amplified from RNA transcripts. The first round of RT-PCR for the TCR CDR3 was performed with the HTBI primer set and the Qiagen OneStep RT-PCR kit. The libraries were constructed in a second round of multiplex PCR and then size-selected and purified. Paired-end sequencing of the libraries was performed with 100 bp reads on an Illumina HiSeq2000. The paper's processing steps were these. SOAPnuke was used to process the raw data, removing reads that contained adapters or uncalled bases, had a mean Phred below 15, or lacked an exact match to the constant primer or identifier. High-quality paired reads were merged using COPE v1.2.5, and each unique nucleotide sequence was defined as a clonotype. MiTCR v1.1 was used to align clonotypes to the IMGT TRBV, TRBD and TRBJ reference segments. Only V-J combinations with frequency above 0.0001, covering about 99% of repertoires, were analysed. A TCS score was defined as the ratio of F50 (clonal expansion) to E x V (chaos), with BLOSUM62-based TCRdist applied between CDR3 peptides within each V-J. Welch's t-statistics and random forest reduced several hundred V-J features to 13, which were used in a naive Bayes classifier (R e1071). Starting from the raw public reads, TCRdb applied fastp trimming at Q25, assembled clones with MiXCR and retained in-frame beta chains. Rows with one shared CDR3 protein collapse into an entry with the most common genes and DNA. TCRdb assigned the V and J calls; the authors' analysis was not used. The sample table lists about half a million distinct CDR3 sequences, about 20% of them with a count of one. The ten largest clonotypes hold over 45% of the sample.

The sequence derives from a man aged 40-50 years with Graves' ophthalmopathy. Sequenced sample: blood.

The DNA sequence is as follows: TGTGCCTGGGGGCCAGGCTATGGCTACACCTTC. Its coded protein is CAWGPGYGYTF. Rearrangement joined TRBV30 to TRBJ1-2; the D gene identity is not certain. Via the germline V gene (reference sequence), CDR1 is GTSNPN and CDR2 SVGIG. Trimming at the junction amounts to 5 bases on V and 4 bases on J, and the germline ends lie 8 bases apart. From the cysteine through the phenylalanine, the CDR3 covers 11 amino acids. The sequence is cut down to CDR3 DNA, 33 bases in frame from base 1.